This passage covers 16 T cell receptor beta chains from one sample sequenced in a study of shared T cell receptors in the human thymus. The data were produced by immunoSEQ multiplex PCR, yet TCRdb's version contains in-frame clones alone and is incomplete. The profile shows hundreds of thousands of clones, 88% of them singletons. This sample also belongs to another study, concerning human thymus T cells.

Sequencing was performed on thymocytes. The receptors stem from a boy younger than two with a congenital heart defect.

The chain recombines TRBV9 with TRBJ2-3; weak D call: TRBD2 (5 bases). CDR1 SGDLS and CDR2 YYNGEE come from the germline V gene. The CDR3 length is 14 residues. Trimming took off 4 bases at V and 8 bases at J, with 17 bases between the two ends. DNA for the CDR3: TGTGCCAGCAGCACCCACATCCCAGAGGGTACGCAGTATTTT. Its translation is CASSTHIPEGTQYF.

The chain combines TRBV7-9 with TRBJ2-6, with TRBD1 matching 12 bases. The germline CDR1 and CDR2 sequences are SEHNR and FQNEAQ (reference sequence). J was trimmed by 3 bases and V by 5 bases; bases with no gene match: 11. The CDR3 runs to 19 residues. For the CDR3, the DNA is TGTGCCAGCAGCCCTGGGACAGGGGGCGGACTCGGTGGGGCCAACGTCCTGACTTTC. Protein: CASSPGTGGGLGGANVLTF. Full variable domain (missing parts from reference TRBV7-9 and TRBJ2-6): DTGVSQNPRHKITKRGQNVTFRCDPISEHNRLYWYRQTLGQGPEFLTYFQNEAQLEKSRLLSDRFSAERPKGSFSTLEIQRTEQGDSAMYLCASSPGTGGGLGGANVLTFGAGSRLTVL.

V is TRBV7-9 and J is TRBJ2-6; D gene unclear. Germline CDR1 and CDR2: SEHNR and FQNEAQ (reference sequence). The CDR3 spans 19 residues. V was shortened by 3 bases and J by 0 bases, with 18 bases between the two germline ends. CDR3 protein: CASSFRPAQASSGANVLTF. CDR3 in DNA: TGTGCCAGCAGCTTTAGGCCGGCCCAGGCCAGCTCTGGGGCCAACGTCCTGACTTTC.

The chain links TRBV27 to TRBJ2-1; TRBD1 aligns across 7 bases. Germline loops: CDR1 MNHEY, CDR2 SMNVEV (reference sequence). The V and J ends lost 2 bases and 8 bases, in that order; junction bases with no gene match: 9. The CDR3 totals 15 residues. The CDR3 DNA reads TGTGCCAGCAGTTTACTCCTAGTGGGGACAGATGAGCAGTTCTTC. It is translated as CASSLLLVGTDEQFF.

The genes are TRBV27 and TRBJ1-5; tentatively, D is TRBD1 (5 bases). CDR1 and CDR2 (germline): MNHEY, SMNVEV (reference sequence). The CDR3 contains 16 residues. Trimming removed 5 bases at V and 7 bases at J, with 21 bases between. The CDR3 reads CASSITSREVGQPQHF. The CDR3 nucleotides are TGTGCCAGCAGTATAACAAGCAGGGAAGTAGGCCAGCCCCAGCATTTT.

This chain links TRBV29-1 with TRBJ2-3, with D uncertain. V was trimmed by 8 bases and J by 0 bases, leaving 12 bases between them. The CDR3 has 13 residues. Germline V gene data show CDR1 as SQVTM and CDR2 as ANQGSEA. The CDR3 region has the DNA TGCAGCCCCTTCTGGCTGAGCACAGATACGCAGTATTTT. Its translation: CSPFWLSTDTQYF.

V usage is TRBV27 and J usage is TRBJ1-5; maybe TRBD1 (6 bases). Between the trimmed V and J ends, which lost 6 bases and 2 bases, there was a span of 11 bases. CDR1 and CDR2 from the germline V gene are MNHEY and SMNVEV (reference sequence). CDR3 length: 14 amino acids. The CDR3, as DNA: TGTGCCAGCAGGAACAGGGATCGCAATCAGCCCCAGCATTTT. Amino acid sequence: CASRNRDRNQPQHF.

Concerning this clone itself: Different DNA sequences within this sample yield the same CDR3. The V and J genes are TRBV27 and TRBJ2-7; D unclear. The germline CDR1 and CDR2 sequences are MNHEY and SMNVEV (reference sequence). This CDR3 spans 14 amino acids. Trimming removed 0 bases from V and 0 bases from J, with 6 bases in between. CDR3 nucleotide sequence: TGTGCCAGCAGTTTATCGGTGAGCTCCTACGAGCAGTACTTC. This codes for CASSLSVSSYEQYF.

As for this clone: Sequence at one end of the junction differs from germline and may be a read error. The chain joins TRBV7-7 to TRBJ2-7; 10 bases fit TRBD2. Germline V lookup: CDR1 SSHAT, CDR2 FNYEAQ (reference sequence). The CDR3 is 15 amino acids. The CDR3 protein is CASSLGTSGIYEQYF. The CDR3, as DNA: TGTGCTAGCAGCTTAGGAACTAGCGGGATTTACGAGCAGTACTTC.

The chain carries TRBV15 and TRBJ2-3, with D unresolved. V lost 0 bases to trimming and J lost 4 bases, with 5 bases between them. Looked up from germline, CDR1 is LNHNV and CDR2 is YYDKDF (reference sequence). The CDR3 sequence is 13 residues long. DNA of the CDR3: TGTGCCACCAGCAGAGATCCGGCAGATACGCAGTATTTT. Its protein product is CATSRDPADTQYF. Complete variable domain (other parts from reference TRBV15 and TRBJ2-3): DAMVIQNPRYQVTQFGKPVTLSCSQTLNHNVMYWYQQKSSQAPKLLFHYYDKDFNNEADTPDNFQSRRPNTSFCFLDIRSPGLGDTAMYLCATSRDPADTQYFGPGTRLTVL.

The genes are TRBV5-4 and TRBJ2-7; TRBD1 matches at 7 bases. V lost 2 bases to trimming and J lost 6 bases; unmatched junction nucleotides: 5. This CDR3 is built from 13 residues. Per the germline V gene, CDR1 is SGHNT and CDR2 is YYREEE (reference sequence). The CDR3 protein is CASSFDRVGEQYF. The CDR3, as DNA: TGTGCCAGCAGCTTCGACAGGGTGGGCGAGCAGTACTTC.

This chain uses TRBV10-3 with TRBJ2-1, with TRBD2 identical over 8 bases. This CDR3 spans 14 amino acids. V trimming: 7 bases; J trimming: 0 bases; junction bases outside the gene matches: 2. Germline V lookup: CDR1 ENHRY, CDR2 SYGVKD. CDR3 sequence (DNA): TGTGCCATCATGGCGGGGGGCTCCTACAATGAGCAGTTCTTC. This codes for CAIMAGGSYNEQFF.

In nucleotides, the CDR3 is TGTGCCATCAGTGAGTCGAATAAGCGGGAGGATTCCTACGAGCAGTACTTC. This codes for CAISESNKREDSYEQYF. The chain joins TRBV10-3 to TRBJ2-7; 9 bases line up with TRBD2. The CDR3 is 17 residues long. V trimming: 0 bases; J trimming: 1 base; junction bases outside the gene matches: 7. Germline V gene lookup returns CDR1 ENHRY and CDR2 SYGVKD.

This sequence joins TRBV7-9 and TRBJ2-7; D is unresolved. The length of the CDR3 is 16 residues. V was trimmed by 5 bases and J by 7 bases, leaving 24 bases between them. Germline V gene data show CDR1 as SEHNR and CDR2 as FQNEAQ (reference sequence). The DNA of the CDR3 is TGTGCCAGCAGCCCAGACGGAGAGACCGGAATGAGGGAGCAGTACTTC. Its translation is CASSPDGETGMREQYF.

The chain combines TRBV6-5 with TRBJ2-3, with D possibly TRBD2 on 6 matching bases. Deletions cut 1 base from V and 4 bases from J, with 12 bases between. The CDR3 is made up of 15 amino acids. The germline gives CDR1 MNHEY, CDR2 SVGAGI. The CDR3 nucleotides read TGTGCCAGCAGTTACTACCCGGACTACCCAGATACGCAGTATTTT. Translating gives CASSYYPDYPDTQYF.

The chain employs TRBV28 and TRBJ2-1, with TRBD1 as a possible D gene (5 bases). The germline CDR1 and CDR2 sequences are MDHEN and SYDVKM. The CDR3 is 17 amino acids. Trimming pared 6 bases from V and 8 bases from J, leaving 26 bases between. The CDR3 DNA is TGTGCCAGCAGACGACCTGTCCTAGGGGATAGTATCGATGAGCAGTTCTTC. Amino acid sequence: CASRRPVLGDSIDEQFF.